What follows are 21 T cell receptor beta chains derived from one specimen sequenced in a study of cytomegalovirus exposure and HLA in healthy donors. This PCR relied on a set of 60 Vbeta primers and 13 Jbeta primers. Measured with immunoSEQ multiplex PCR; TCRdb has only the in-frame clones, and not every one. The sample lists around 90,000 clones; about 66% were seen once. Sample: PBMCs. Every receptor here comes from a boy aged 5-17 years in good health and CMV-seropositive.

The rearrangement links TRBV4-1 to TRBJ1-1, with D uncertain. The CDR3 loop spans 15 amino acids. Per germline, CDR1 MGHRA and CDR2 YSYEKL. The V and J ends lost 1 base and 5 bases respectively, with 14 bases between them. The CDR3: CASSQVLGGRTEAFF. CDR3 coding DNA: TGCGCCAGCAGCCAAGTACTGGGAGGCCGGACTGAAGCTTTCTTT.

CDR3 in amino acids: CASSLTPYSEDTYNEQFF. DNA of the CDR3: TGTGCCAGCAGCTTAACCCCCTATAGCGAGGATACCTACAATGAGCAGTTCTTC. The J gene is TRBJ2-1, the V gene TRBV7-9; tentative D call: TRBD2 (5 bases). This CDR3 region has 18 residues. The V end was cut by 2 bases, the J end by 2 bases, with 19 bases between. Germline values: CDR1 SEHNR, CDR2 FQNEAQ (reference sequence).

This clone was found a few times. This chain links TRBV6-5 with TRBJ2-3, with 8 bases matching TRBD2. Trimming took 10 bases from V and 6 from J; bases not matched to a gene: 12. The germline V gene has CDR1 MNHEY and CDR2 SVGAGI. There are 14 residues in the CDR3. CDR3 coding DNA: TGTGCCACCCTAGCGGCGGGGGGTTCGGATACGCAGTATTTT. The encoded protein is CATLAAGGSDTQYF.

In this sample, this clone turned up a few times. The gene calls are TRBV2 and TRBJ2-4; the D gene is possibly TRBD2 (5 bases). Germline V gene sequence: CDR1 SNHLY, CDR2 FYNNEI. This CDR3 region has 11 residues. Trimming left V 2 bases short and J 11 bases short, with 7 bases between. This CDR3 is CASSELAFQYF. DNA for the CDR3: TGTGCCAGCAGTGAACTAGCATTTCAGTACTTC.

The rearrangement links TRBV2 to TRBJ2-1, with D maybe TRBD1 (6 bases). The CDR3 totals 16 residues. Germline CDR1 is SNHLY and CDR2 is FYNNEI. V lost 5 bases and J lost 3, with 17 bases in between. The CDR3 coding sequence is TGTGCCAGCAGTCCTTTGACAGGTAGCCGCTACAATGAGCAGTTCTTC. It yields the protein CASSPLTGSRYNEQFF.

Concerning this clone itself: Relative to the germline gene, one junction end is altered; a read error may explain this. CDR3 coding DNA: TGCAGCGTTACCCCCGGGGTAGGTCAGGAGGGCTACCCCTTC. Protein: CSVTPGVGQEGYPF. The rearrangement links TRBV29-1 to TRBJ1-2; D gene unclear. Germline V gene data show CDR1 as SQVTM and CDR2 as ANQGSEA. This CDR3 is 14 amino acids long.

This clone showed up just a few times. The V call is TRBV6-5, the J call TRBJ1-1; weak D call: TRBD1 (6 bases). The V gene's germline CDR1 is MNHEY and CDR2 SVGAGI. The CDR3 totals 13 residues. V was trimmed by 5 bases and J by 0 bases, leaving 7 bases between them. CDR3 amino acids: CASSGQLNTEAFF. CDR3 DNA: TGTGCCAGCAGTGGACAGTTGAACACTGAAGCTTTCTTT.

The chain recombines TRBV4-3 with TRBJ2-5, with D unclear. This CDR3 comprises 15 residues. Looked up from germline, CDR1 is LGHNA and CDR2 is YSLEER. V dropped 2 bases and J dropped 2 bases, with 12 bases sitting between them. In DNA, the CDR3 is TGCGCCAGCAGCCAATCTATCTTCAGGCAAGAGACCCAGTACTTC. Residues: CASSQSIFRQETQYF.

The chain combines TRBV27 with TRBJ2-3; 9 bases align to TRBD2. Germline V CDR1 and CDR2: MNHEY, SMNVEV (reference sequence). There are 14 residues in the CDR3. The junction had 10 bases not matched to a gene; V was cut back by 7 bases and J by 8 bases. The CDR3 sequence is CASTGAGGPPTQYF. CDR3 bases: TGTGCCAGCACCGGAGCGGGGGGCCCTCCTACGCAGTATTTT.

The gene calls are TRBV9 and TRBJ2-7, with 7 nucleotides matching TRBD1. Germline V CDR1 and CDR2: SGDLS, YYNGEE. The CDR3 totals 14 residues. Germline trimming cut 0 bases from V and 4 bases from J; bases unmatched to any gene: 4. This chain's CDR3 is CASSVAGGGYEQYF. As DNA, the CDR3 is TGTGCCAGCAGCGTAGCAGGGGGTGGGTACGAGCAGTACTTC.

This clone was observed a few times. The rearrangement uses TRBV15 and TRBJ2-2; D might be TRBD1 (5 bases). This CDR3 has 13 amino acids. With 6 bases removed from V and 3 bases from J, the gap between germline ends came to 8 bases. Germline CDR1 and CDR2: LNHNV and YYDKDF (reference sequence). CDR3 in DNA: TGTGCCACCAGTCAGGGATACACCGGGGAGCTGTTTTTT. This gives the protein CATSQGYTGELFF.

This chain joins TRBV19 and TRBJ1-2; 7 nucleotides agree with TRBD1. V was pared by 3 bases and J by 4 bases, with 11 bases of the junction left unmatched. In germline, CDR1 is LNHDA, CDR2 SQIVND (reference sequence). This CDR3 comprises 16 residues. The CDR3, as DNA: TGTGCCAGTAGTATGAAAGTCCAGGGGGATCTCTATGGCTACACCTTC. Its translation: CASSMKVQGDLYGYTF. Complete variable domain (other parts from reference TRBV19 and TRBJ1-2): DGGITQSPKYLFRKEGQNVTLSCEQNLNHDAMYWYRQDPGQGLRLIYYSQIVNDFQKGDIAEGYSVSREKKESFPLTVTSAQKNPTAFYLCASSMKVQGDLYGYTFGSGTRLTVV.

This clone was counted a few times. The chain employs TRBV6-6 and TRBJ2-7, with TRBD2 matching over 7 bases. After removal of 8 bases from V and 4 bases from J, the junction contained 5 bases not matched to a gene. Germline lookup yields CDR1 MNHNY and CDR2 SVGAGI (reference sequence). This CDR3 region has 12 residues. In nucleotides, the CDR3 is TGTGCCAGCCGAGGCGGGGGTTACGAGCAGTACTTC. Protein sequence: CASRGGGYEQYF.

The chain is built from TRBV6-5 and TRBJ1-4; 9 bases line up with TRBD1. The CDR3 has 15 amino acids. The V and J ends lost 5 bases and 4 bases, in that order; junction bases with no gene match: 5. From germline, CDR1 is MNHEY and CDR2 SVGAGI. In nucleotides, the CDR3 is TGTGCCAGCAGTCCTGGGACAGGGTATAATGAAAAACTGTTTTTT. It codes for CASSPGTGYNEKLFF.

The J gene is TRBJ1-1, the V gene TRBV9, with no clear D. The CDR3 is 15 amino acids. CDR1 SGDLS and CDR2 YYNGEE come from the germline V gene. Trimming stripped 0 bases from V and 0 bases from J, with 9 bases between. The CDR3 bases are TGTGCCAGCAGCGTAGGTGGAGACTTGAACACTGAAGCTTTCTTT. Its translation is CASSVGGDLNTEAFF.

This chain connects TRBV5-6 to TRBJ2-2; no definite D call. The CDR3 extends over 16 amino acids. V lost 0 bases and J lost 2, with 11 bases in between. In germline, CDR1 is SGHDT, CDR2 YYEEEE. Here the CDR3 DNA reads TGTGCCAGCAGCTTGGGATGGCCCGCAAACACCGGGGAGCTGTTTTTT. It codes for CASSLGWPANTGELFF.

This clone was seen more than once but under ten times. This rearrangement joins TRBV7-2 to TRBJ2-5; no clear D gene. The germline V and J ends were trimmed by 1 base and 4 bases, with 10 bases remaining between them. CDR1 is SGHTA, CDR2 FQGNSA, per germline. The CDR3 has 14 residues. The CDR3 region has the DNA TGTGCCAGCAGCTTAGGTCCAGAAGTAGAGACCCAGTACTTC. It specifies CASSLGPEVETQYF.

The chain uses TRBV11-2 and TRBJ2-7, with a tentative D call TRBD2 (6 bases). V was pared by 5 bases and J by 2 bases, with 10 bases between. The CDR3 has 13 residues. CDR1 and CDR2 from the germline V gene are SGHAT and FQNNGV. The CDR3 sequence: CASSLAGTYEQYF. As DNA, the CDR3 is TGTGCCAGCAGCCTTGCGGGAACCTACGAGCAGTACTTC.

In its sample, this clone was seen a few times. The chain recombines TRBV5-1 with TRBJ2-6; D may be TRBD1 (6 bases). The CDR3 extends over 20 amino acids. Trimming left V 2 bases short and J 0 bases short, with 21 bases between. The germline V gene encodes CDR1 SGHRS and CDR2 YFSETQ. CDR3 DNA sequence: TGCGCCAGCAGCTTAAACCCTTTCACAGGGATTTACTCTGGGGCCAACGTCCTGACTTTC. Amino acids: CASSLNPFTGIYSGANVLTF.

This clone showed up just a few times. DNA of the CDR3: TGTGCCAGCAGTTATGGTGGGAGCTCCTACAATGAGCAGTTCTTC. Encoded protein: CASSYGGSSYNEQFF. The rearrangement links TRBV6-5 to TRBJ2-1, with a tentative D call TRBD2 (5 bases). Between the trimmed V and J ends, which lost 3 bases and 0 bases, there was a span of 9 bases. The CDR3 has 15 amino acids. Germline CDR1 MNHEY, CDR2 SVGAGI.

The rearrangement joins TRBV11-2 to TRBJ1-1; a weak D match, TRBD1 (5 bases). Trimming left V 1 base short and J 10 bases short, with 19 bases between. CDR3 length equals 15 residues. In germline, CDR1 is SGHAT, CDR2 FQNNGV. The CDR3 nucleotides read TGTGCCAGCAGCTTAGTTCTTTCTCGTCAGGGATCAGCTTTCTTT. The encoded protein is CASSLVLSRQGSAFF.